This T cell receptor beta chain was retrieved from a study of shared clonotypes between healthy human individuals (dated by TCRdb to about 2020). About the study as a whole: A couple of women and a few men aged 18 to 49 years were included in the cohort. For each donor, CD4 naive and CD4 memory were each run on three plates, CD8 naive on two plates, and CD8 memory on one plate. To increase sequencing depth and limit assay-specific biases, TCR repertoire library preparation and sequencing were carried out by different laboratories using diverse techniques. Between about 0.94 and 10 billion PBMCs per donor were obtained by leukapheresis. To estimate repertoire size and how much clonotype sharing occurs between individuals, the study deeply sequenced the blood TCR repertoires of about 5 healthy adults. Beyond this particular receptor, the publication reports: Sampling was restricted to blood, and TCR repertoires in tissues likely differ from the TCR repertoires found in blood. The small number of donors limited the genetic and exposure-history diversity represented. Sharing across a handful of donors was observed for around 5% of naive CD4, about 3.2% of naive CD8, 2% to 2.5% of memory CD4, and about 0.38% of memory CD8 clonotypes. Compared with non-shared clonotypes, clonotypes shared by all four sorted-subset donors had higher generation probabilities. Estimated clonotype richness was generally larger for naive than for memory subsets. Pairwise subsampling indicated that sequencing depth was expected to affect the degree of clonotype sharing among donors. Even with the large sequencing depth, rarefaction of the sorted-subset datasets indicated that sequencing was incomplete.

As regards this clone: Its antigen remains undetermined. Base qualities are missing; no much larger clone stands one base away.

In the germline V gene (reference sequence), CDR1 corresponds to GTSNPN and CDR2 to SVGIG. The CDR3 holds 12 amino acids from the cysteine to the phenylalanine. The CDR3 DNA has 36 bases and is translated from base 1. The germline ends are 7 bases apart after V is trimmed by 0 bases and J by 5 bases. Using the deep immunoSEQ assay, multiplex PCR amplified TCR CDR3 regions from genomic DNA. For each cell subset, the extracted genomic DNA was distributed evenly across all wells of several immunoSEQ 96-well plates, and each plate served as one replicate. For sorted subsets, each replicate PCR was loaded with roughly 200 ng genomic DNA, equivalent to some 27,000 T cell genomes. Purified libraries were measured with a Qubit 3.0 fluorometer, size-checked on a Bioanalyzer 2100, and measured again with the KAPA Library Quantification kit. Every immunoSEQ 96-well plate was sequenced on a dedicated single-read 150-cycle Illumina NextSeq 550 flow cell. Per the authors' processing: Because the immunoSEQ output included only junctional sequences and no quality scores, the filtering could not be the same as the filtering used for full-length reads. To assign V/J genes and CDR3, sequences were annotated using PyIR, a Python wrapper for IgBLAST v1.9, with IMGT germline references. Reads were filtered out if the reads had weak V/J assignments (E-value above 1e-6), no CDR3, stop codons, out-of-frame junctions, or ambiguous translated residues. V3J clonotypes were defined as sequences sharing the same inferred V gene, J gene, and CDR3 amino acid sequence. The percentage overlap between two repertoires was calculated by dividing the number of shared unique clonotypes by the size of the smaller repertoire. Richness of each repertoire was evaluated using RTK rarefaction, the Chao1 estimator, and Recon v2.1 estimates of unobserved clonotypes. Generation probabilities were computed with OLGA for all TCRbeta clonotypes obtained by the gDNA method from four donors. TCRdb mirrors the immuneACCESS table, restricted to in-frame sequences. Some clones are absent from its copies; in checked studies, under half trace to an unresolved V gene, and the reason for the others is unknown. V, J and clone size derive from that table, while D and trimming were established from the DNA sequence. A total of around 1.1 million clones appear in this sample, around 82% of them only once. The biggest ten clones account for roughly 0.57% of the sample.

The donors were healthy, HIV-negative adults who had no recently reported acute infections or vaccinations. All donors were Caucasian adults living in Nashville, Tennessee, USA. CD4+ T cells were enriched by magnetic negative selection, after which naive cells were positively selected on CD45RA and the negative fraction was taken as the memory subset. Blood was collected by leukapheresis, and PBMCs were isolated by Ficoll-Histopaque density gradient centrifugation and then cryopreserved in liquid nitrogen vapor phase. Analytical flow cytometry was used to check the purity and quantity of each magnetically sorted T cell population. From each sorted fraction, genomic DNA was isolated and quantified by UV absorbance on a Nanodrop 2000c.

The chain couples TRBV30 to TRBJ2-5; TRBD1 is a possible D gene, resting on 5 matching bases. The receptor's source is a man younger than 30 in good health. Some clones in this sample may be carry-over from other donors' samples. Material: memory CD4+ T cells from PBMCs. Sample cell subset or site, as interpreted from the label and publication: CD45RA-negative fraction. The sequenced DNA: TGTGCCTGGAGTGTAAAGGGGGAGACCCAGTACTTC. It encodes CAWSVKGETQYF. When the CDR3 is completed using the reference TRBV30 and TRBJ2-5 genes on either side, the full variable domain is SQTIHQWPATLVQPVGSPLSLECTVEGTSNPNLYWYRQAAGRGLQLLFYSVGIGQISSEVPQNLSASRPQDRQFILSSKKLLLSDSGFYLCAWSVKGETQYFGPGTRLLVL.